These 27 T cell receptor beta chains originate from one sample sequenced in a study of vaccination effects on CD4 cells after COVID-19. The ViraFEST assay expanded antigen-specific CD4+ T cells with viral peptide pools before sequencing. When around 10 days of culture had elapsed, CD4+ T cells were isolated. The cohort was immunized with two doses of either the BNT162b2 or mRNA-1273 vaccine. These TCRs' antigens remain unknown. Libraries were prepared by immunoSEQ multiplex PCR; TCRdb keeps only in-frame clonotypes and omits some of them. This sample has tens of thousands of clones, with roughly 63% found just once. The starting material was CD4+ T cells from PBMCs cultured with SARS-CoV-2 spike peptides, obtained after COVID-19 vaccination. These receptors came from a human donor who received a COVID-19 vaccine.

CDR3 bases: TGTGCCAGCAGCCCAGGACTAGCGGGGGGACAAGAGACCCAGTACTTC. Translating it yields CASSPGLAGGQETQYF. The rearrangement joins TRBV7-7 to TRBJ2-5; 14 nucleotides match TRBD2. There are 16 residues in the CDR3. The V and J ends lost 5 bases and 2 bases, in that order; junction bases with no gene match: 4. CDR1 and CDR2 (germline): SSHAT, FNYEAQ (reference sequence).

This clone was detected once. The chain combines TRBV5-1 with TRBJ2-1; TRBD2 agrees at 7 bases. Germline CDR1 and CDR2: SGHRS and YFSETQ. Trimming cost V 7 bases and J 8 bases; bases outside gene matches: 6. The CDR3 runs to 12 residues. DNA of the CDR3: TGCGCCAGCGGGACTATGGGGGATGAGCAGTTCTTC. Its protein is CASGTMGDEQFF.

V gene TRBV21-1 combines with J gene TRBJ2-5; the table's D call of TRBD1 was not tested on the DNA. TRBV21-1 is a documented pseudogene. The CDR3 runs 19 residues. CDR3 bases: TGTGCCAGCAACGTAAGAGCCGGGACAGTCCCCATCGGGGGTGAGACCCAGTACTTC. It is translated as CASNVRAGTVPIGGETQYF.

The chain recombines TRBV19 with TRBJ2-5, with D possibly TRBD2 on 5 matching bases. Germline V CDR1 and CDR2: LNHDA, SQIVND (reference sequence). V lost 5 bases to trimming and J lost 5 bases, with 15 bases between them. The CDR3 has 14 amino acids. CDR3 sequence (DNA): TGTGCCAGTAGTCCCATGAGGGCTCGGGAGACCCAGTACTTC. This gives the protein CASSPMRARETQYF.

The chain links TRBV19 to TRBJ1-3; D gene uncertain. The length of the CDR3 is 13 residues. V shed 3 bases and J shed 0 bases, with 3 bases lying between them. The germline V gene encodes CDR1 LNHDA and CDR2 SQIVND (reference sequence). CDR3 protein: CASSIHSGNTIYF. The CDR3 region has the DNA TGTGCCAGTAGTATTCACTCTGGAAACACCATATATTTT.

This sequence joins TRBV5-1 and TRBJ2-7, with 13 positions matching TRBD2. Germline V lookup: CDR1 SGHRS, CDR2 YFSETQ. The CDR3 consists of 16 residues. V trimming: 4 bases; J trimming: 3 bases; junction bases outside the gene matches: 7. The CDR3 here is CASSPGGTSGDYEQYF. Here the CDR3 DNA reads TGCGCCAGCAGCCCAGGAGGGACTAGCGGGGACTACGAGCAGTACTTC. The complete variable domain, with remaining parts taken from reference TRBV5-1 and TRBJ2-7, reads KAGVTQTPRYLIKTRGQQVTLSCSPISGHRSVSWYQQTPGQGLQFLFEYFSETQRNKGNFPGRFSGRQFSNSRSEMNVSTLELGDSALYLCASSPGGTSGDYEQYFGPGTRLTVT.

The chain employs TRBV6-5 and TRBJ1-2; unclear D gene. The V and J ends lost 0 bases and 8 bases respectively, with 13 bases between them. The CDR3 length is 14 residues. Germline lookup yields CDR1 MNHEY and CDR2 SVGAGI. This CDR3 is CASSYSGRITGYTF. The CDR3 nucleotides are TGTGCCAGCAGTTACTCAGGCCGAATTACCGGCTACACCTTC.

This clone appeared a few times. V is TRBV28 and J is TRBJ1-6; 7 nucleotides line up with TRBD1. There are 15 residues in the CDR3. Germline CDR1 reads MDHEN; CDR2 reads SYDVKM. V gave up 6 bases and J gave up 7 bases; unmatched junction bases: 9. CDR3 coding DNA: TGTGCCAGCAGACTACCGGCAGGGGGGAATTCACCCCTCCACTTT. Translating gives CASRLPAGGNSPLHF.

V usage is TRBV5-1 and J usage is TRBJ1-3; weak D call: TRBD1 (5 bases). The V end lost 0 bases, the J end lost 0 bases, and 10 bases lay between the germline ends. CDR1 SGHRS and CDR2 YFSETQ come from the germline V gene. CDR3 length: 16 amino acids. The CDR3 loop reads CASSLGGLVSGNTIYF. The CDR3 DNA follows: TGCGCCAGCAGCTTGGGGGGCCTCGTCTCTGGAAACACCATATATTTT.

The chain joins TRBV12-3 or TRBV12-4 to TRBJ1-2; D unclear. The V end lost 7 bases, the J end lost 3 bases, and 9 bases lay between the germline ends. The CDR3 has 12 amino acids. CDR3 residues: CASKEGDYGYTF. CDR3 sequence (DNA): TGTGCCAGCAAGGAGGGAGACTATGGCTACACCTTC.

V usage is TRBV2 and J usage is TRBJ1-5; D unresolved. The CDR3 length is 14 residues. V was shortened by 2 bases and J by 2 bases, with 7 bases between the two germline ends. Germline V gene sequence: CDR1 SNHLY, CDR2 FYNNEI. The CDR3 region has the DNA TGTGCCAGCAGTGAACTGAGGGGCAATCAGCCCCAGCATTTT. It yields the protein CASSELRGNQPQHF. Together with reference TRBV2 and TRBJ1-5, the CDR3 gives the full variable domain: EPEVTQTPSHQVTQMGQEVILRCVPISNHLYFYWYRQILGQKVEFLVSFYNNEISEKSEIFDDQFSVERPDGSNFTLKIRSTKLEDSAMYFCASSELRGNQPQHFGDGTRLSIL.

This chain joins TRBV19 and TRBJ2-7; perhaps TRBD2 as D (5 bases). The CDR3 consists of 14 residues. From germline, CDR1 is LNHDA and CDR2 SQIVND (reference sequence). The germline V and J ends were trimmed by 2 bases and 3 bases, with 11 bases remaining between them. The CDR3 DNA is TGTGCCAGTAGTATATCCGGGGTACTCTACGAGCAGTACTTC. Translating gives CASSISGVLYEQYF.

As DNA, the CDR3 is TGTGCCAGCAGTCCGGGCTATAATTCACCCCTCCACTTT. Translation: CASSPGYNSPLHF. The chain couples TRBV6-5 to TRBJ1-6; D is unclear. The V gene lost 5 bases and the J gene lost 3 bases, with 5 bases spanning the gap. The CDR3 contains 13 residues. In germline, CDR1 is MNHEY, CDR2 SVGAGI.

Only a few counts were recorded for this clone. The CDR3 nucleotides read TGTGCCAGTACAGATCAAGAGGGCCGGAATCAGCCCCAGCATTTT. This sequence encodes CASTDQEGRNQPQHF. The chain carries TRBV19 and TRBJ1-5; no clear D. V lost 7 bases, J lost 4 bases, and 17 bases lay in between. The CDR3 contains 15 residues. The germline gives CDR1 LNHDA, CDR2 SQIVND (reference sequence).

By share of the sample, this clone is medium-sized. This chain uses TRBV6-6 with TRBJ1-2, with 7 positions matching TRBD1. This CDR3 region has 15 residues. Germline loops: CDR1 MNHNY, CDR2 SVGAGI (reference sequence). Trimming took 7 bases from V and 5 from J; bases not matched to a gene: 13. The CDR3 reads CASTDRPGQIYGYTF. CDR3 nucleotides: TGTGCCAGCACAGACCGTCCGGGACAGATTTATGGCTACACCTTC.

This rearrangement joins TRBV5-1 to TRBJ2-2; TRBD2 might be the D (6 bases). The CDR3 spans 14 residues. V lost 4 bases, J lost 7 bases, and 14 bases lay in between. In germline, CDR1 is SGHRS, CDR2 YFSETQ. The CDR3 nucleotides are TGCGCCAGCAGCACCACAGGAGGGGTCGGGGAGCTGTTTTTT. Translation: CASSTTGGVGELFF. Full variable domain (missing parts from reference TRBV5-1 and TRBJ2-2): KAGVTQTPRYLIKTRGQQVTLSCSPISGHRSVSWYQQTPGQGLQFLFEYFSETQRNKGNFPGRFSGRQFSNSRSEMNVSTLELGDSALYLCASSTTGGVGELFFGEGSRLTVL.

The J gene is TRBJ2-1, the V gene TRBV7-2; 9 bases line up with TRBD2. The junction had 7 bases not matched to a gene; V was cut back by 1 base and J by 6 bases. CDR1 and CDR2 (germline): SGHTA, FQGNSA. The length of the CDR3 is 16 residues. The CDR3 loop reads CASSLVAGGLGNEQFF. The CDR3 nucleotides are TGTGCCAGCAGCTTAGTGGCGGGAGGGCTTGGCAATGAGCAGTTCTTC.

The chain's CDR3 is CASSLTRGGGTDTQYF. The DNA for the CDR3 is TGCGCCAGCAGCCTGACCCGGGGGGGCGGCACAGATACGCAGTATTTT. This chain joins TRBV5-1 and TRBJ2-3; TRBD2 matches 8 bases. The germline V gene encodes CDR1 SGHRS and CDR2 YFSETQ. The CDR3 runs to 16 residues. V lost 4 bases, J lost 1 base, and 8 bases stayed unmatched.

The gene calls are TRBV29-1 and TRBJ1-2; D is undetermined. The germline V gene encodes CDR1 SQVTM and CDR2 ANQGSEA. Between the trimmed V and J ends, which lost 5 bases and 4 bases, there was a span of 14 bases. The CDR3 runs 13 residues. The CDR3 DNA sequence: TGCAGCGTTTGGGTGGGCGGATCCTATGGCTACACCTTC. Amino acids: CSVWVGGSYGYTF.

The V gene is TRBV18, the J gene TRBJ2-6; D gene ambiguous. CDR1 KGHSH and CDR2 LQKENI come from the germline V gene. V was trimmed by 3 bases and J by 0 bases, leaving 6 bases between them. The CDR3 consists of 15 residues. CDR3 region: CASSPGLSGANVLTF. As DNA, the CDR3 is TGTGCCAGCTCACCCGGCCTCTCTGGGGCCAACGTCCTGACTTTC.

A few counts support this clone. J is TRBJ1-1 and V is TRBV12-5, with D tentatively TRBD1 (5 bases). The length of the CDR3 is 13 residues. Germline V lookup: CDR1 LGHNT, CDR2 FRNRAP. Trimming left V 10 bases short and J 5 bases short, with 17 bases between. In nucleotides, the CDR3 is TGTGCTACCTCCACCGGGGGTGATACTGAAGCTTTCTTT. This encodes CATSTGGDTEAFF.

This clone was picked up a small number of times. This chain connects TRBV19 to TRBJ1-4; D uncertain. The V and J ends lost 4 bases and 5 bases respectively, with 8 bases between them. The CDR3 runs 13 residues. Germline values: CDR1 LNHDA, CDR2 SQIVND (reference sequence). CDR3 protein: CASSSSQNEKLFF. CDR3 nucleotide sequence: TGTGCCAGTAGTAGCAGCCAGAATGAAAAACTGTTTTTT.

CDR3 nucleotide sequence: TGCAGCGTTGTGGTTGATATCTATGGCTACACCTTC. Its protein is CSVVVDIYGYTF. The genes are TRBV29-1 and TRBJ1-2, with D unclear. CDR1 SQVTM and CDR2 ANQGSEA come from the germline V gene. The CDR3 loop spans 12 amino acids. The V end lost 4 bases, the J end lost 4 bases, and 10 bases lay between the germline ends.

The CDR3 protein is CASSLAGANVLTF. DNA of the CDR3: TGTGCCAGCAGTTTAGCAGGGGCCAACGTCCTGACTTTC. This chain links TRBV12-3 or TRBV12-4 with TRBJ2-6; D is undetermined. Trimming shortened V by 0 bases and J by 4 bases, and 1 base separated the two germline ends. The length of the CDR3 is 13 residues.

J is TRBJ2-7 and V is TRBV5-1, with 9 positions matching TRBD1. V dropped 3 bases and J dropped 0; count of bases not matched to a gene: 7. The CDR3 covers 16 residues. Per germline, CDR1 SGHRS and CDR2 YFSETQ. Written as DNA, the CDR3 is TGCGCCAGCAGCTGGGGGGGACAGGGCCTCTCCTACGAGCAGTACTTC. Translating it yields CASSWGGQGLSYEQYF. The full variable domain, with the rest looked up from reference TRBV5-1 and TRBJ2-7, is KAGVTQTPRYLIKTRGQQVTLSCSPISGHRSVSWYQQTPGQGLQFLFEYFSETQRNKGNFPGRFSGRQFSNSRSEMNVSTLELGDSALYLCASSWGGQGLSYEQYFGPGTRLTVT.

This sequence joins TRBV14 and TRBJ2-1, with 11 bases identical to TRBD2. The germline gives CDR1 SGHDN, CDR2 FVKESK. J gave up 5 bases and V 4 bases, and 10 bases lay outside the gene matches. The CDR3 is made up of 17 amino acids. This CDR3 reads CASSRRAGTSGNNEQFF. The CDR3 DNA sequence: TGTGCCAGCAGCCGCAGAGCCGGGACTAGCGGCAACAATGAGCAGTTCTTC.

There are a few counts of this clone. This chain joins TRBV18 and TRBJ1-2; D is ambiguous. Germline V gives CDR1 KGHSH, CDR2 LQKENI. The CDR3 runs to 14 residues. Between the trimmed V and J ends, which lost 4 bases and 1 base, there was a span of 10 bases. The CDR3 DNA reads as TGTGCCAGCTCACGGAGGGAAATTAACTATGGCTACACCTTC. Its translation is CASSRREINYGYTF. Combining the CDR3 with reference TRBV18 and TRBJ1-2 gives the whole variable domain NAGVMQNPRHLVRRRGQEARLRCSPMKGHSHVYWYRQLPEEGLKFMVYLQKENIIDESGMPKERFSAEFPKEGPSILRIQQVVRGDSAAYFCASSRREINYGYTFGSGTRLTVV.